This TCR beta chain was found in a study of OX40 agonist ivuxolimab in advanced cancers. TCRdb keeps only in-frame clones here, not all; method: immunoSEQ multiplex PCR. The table lists 25,000 to 30,000 clones, 80% to 95% of them singletons, with roughly 10% in the top ten. The CDR3 consists of 12 residues. Trimming stripped 5 bases from V and 7 bases from J, with 9 bases between. Germline CDR1 WSHSY, CDR2 SAAADI. This specimen consisted of CD4+ or CD8+ T cells sorted from blood, obtained in a trial of the OX40 agonist ivuxolimab. The chain links TRBV10-2 to TRBJ2-1; D is uncertain. This TCR was sampled from an adult with an advanced solid tumor such as melanoma, head and neck, liver or kidney cancer. DNA of the CDR3: TGCGCCAGCAGTTTTGGTGGGAATGAGCAGTTCTTC. It specifies CASSFGGNEQFF.